The clone carrying this T cell receptor (beta chain) was seen more than once but under ten times. The junction had 9 bases not matched to a gene; V was cut back by 1 base and J by 6 bases. This CDR3 is built from 17 residues. CDR1 and CDR2 from the germline V gene are MGHRA and YSYEKL. This record comes from a study of blood T cell repertoires in COVID-19. About the study: PBMCs, B-cell-depleted T cells, or T cells provided the cDNA or gDNA that made up the material.

This table comes from immunoSEQ multiplex PCR, and its TCRdb copy is limited to in-frame clones, with some not included. Altogether about 300,000 clones are present, 85% to 90% being singletons, with the ten largest covering roughly a tenth. The clonotype originates from a woman between 18 and 29 years old who had recovered from COVID-19. The chain carries TRBV4-1 and TRBJ1-4; 9 bases map to TRBD1. The sample was PBMCs or T cells enriched from blood (not recorded which). The CDR3 DNA follows: TGCGCCAGCAGCCAAGTCCCGGGACAGGGACGATATGAAAAACTGTTTTTT. Amino acid sequence: CASSQVPGQGRYEKLFF.